These T cell receptor beta chains were read from a single sample in a study of shared clonotypes between healthy human individuals. Repertoires were generated with immunoSEQ multiplex PCR, while TCRdb's copy carries only in-frame clones and drops some. The sample consists of under 1,900,000 clones, roughly 98.5% of them appearing once. Material for sequencing was naive CD4+ T cells sorted from blood. The receptors stem from a man aged 25-45 years in good health. Both conserved end residues are part of each CDR3. The order of the fields is J gene, V gene, D gene, clone size, CDR3 DNA, CDR3 protein. D genes are given only for firm matches. A row's size may be missing; if present it is once, few, many or a size class.

j_gene: TRBJ2-3; v_gene: TRBV7-7; d_gene: .; abundance: once; CDR3nt: TGTGCTAGCAGCTCCCTCGGAAGTAGCACAGATACGCAGTATTTT; CDR3aa: CASSSLGSSTDTQYF
j_gene: TRBJ2-7; v_gene: TRBV6-6; d_gene: .; abundance: .; CDR3nt: TGTGCCAGCGTAACGGGGGAGACCTCCTACGAGCAGTACTTC; CDR3aa: CASVTGETSYEQYF
j_gene: TRBJ1-2; v_gene: TRBV6-5; d_gene: .; abundance: .; CDR3nt: TGTGCCAGCAGTTACGATAACTATGGCTACACCTTC; CDR3aa: CASSYDNYGYTF
j_gene: TRBJ2-7; v_gene: TRBV4-1; d_gene: TRBD2; abundance: .; CDR3nt: TGCGCCAGCAGCCCCCATATAGCGGGAGCGAACTACGAGCAGTACTTC; CDR3aa: CASSPHIAGANYEQYF
j_gene: TRBJ2-3; v_gene: TRBV18; d_gene: .; abundance: few; CDR3nt: TGTGCCAGCTCACCGACAGCCACAGATACGCAGTATTTT; CDR3aa: CASSPTATDTQYF
j_gene: TRBJ2-3; v_gene: TRBV19; d_gene: .; abundance: .; CDR3nt: TGTGCCAGTAGTATCTTAGCTGGGGGGACGCAGTATTTT; CDR3aa: CASSILAGGTQYF
j_gene: TRBJ2-3; v_gene: TRBV18; d_gene: .; abundance: .; CDR3nt: TGTGCCAGCTCAGGGGAGGATACGCAGTATTTT; CDR3aa: CASSGEDTQYF
j_gene: TRBJ2-7; v_gene: TRBV6-5; d_gene: .; abundance: once; CDR3nt: TGTGCCAGCAGTCCATCGATGGTCGAGCAGTACTTC; CDR3aa: CASSPSMVEQYF
j_gene: TRBJ1-2; v_gene: TRBV10-3; d_gene: TRBD1; abundance: .; CDR3nt: TGTGCCATCAGTGAGCTGACAGGGCCCCTCGTCAATGGCTACACCTTC; CDR3aa: CAISELTGPLVNGYTF
j_gene: TRBJ1-1; v_gene: TRBV14; d_gene: TRBD1; abundance: .; CDR3nt: TGTGCCAGCAGCCTTCGGACAGGGATGAACACTGAAGCTTTCTTT; CDR3aa: CASSLRTGMNTEAFF
j_gene: TRBJ2-7; v_gene: TRBV6-1; d_gene: .; abundance: .; CDR3nt: TGTGCCAGCAGTGAAGCTGGGGTCCCCTACGAGCAGTACTTC; CDR3aa: CASSEAGVPYEQYF
j_gene: TRBJ1-3; v_gene: TRBV28; d_gene: TRBD1; abundance: .; CDR3nt: TGTGCCAGCAGCAGGGGGCAGGGTGGAAACACCATATATTTT; CDR3aa: CASSRGQGGNTIYF
j_gene: TRBJ2-2; v_gene: TRBV18; d_gene: .; abundance: .; CDR3nt: TGTGCCAGCTCGTACTTAGAACGGCCCGCCGGGGAGCTGTTTTTT; CDR3aa: CASSYLERPAGELFF
j_gene: TRBJ2-1; v_gene: TRBV29-1; d_gene: TRBD2; abundance: .; CDR3nt: TGCAGCGTTCAGCGGGAGAGGTCCTACAATGAGCAGTTCTTC; CDR3aa: CSVQRERSYNEQFF
j_gene: TRBJ2-7; v_gene: TRBV28; d_gene: .; abundance: .; CDR3nt: TGTGCCAGCAGTTTAAGGTCCCTCTTAGCTAGGGAGCAGTACTTC; CDR3aa: CASSLRSLLAREQYF
j_gene: TRBJ2-3; v_gene: TRBV7-9; d_gene: .; abundance: .; CDR3nt: TGTGCCAGCAGCCCCCGTGATTCTACAGATACGCAGTATTTT; CDR3aa: CASSPRDSTDTQYF
j_gene: TRBJ2-1; v_gene: TRBV5-1; d_gene: TRBD2; abundance: .; CDR3nt: TGCGCCAGCAGTCCTGGACTAGCGGGAGACAATGAGCAGTTCTTC; CDR3aa: CASSPGLAGDNEQFF
j_gene: TRBJ2-2; v_gene: TRBV6-5; d_gene: .; abundance: once; CDR3nt: TGTGCCAGCAGTTCTACAGGGCAGAACACCGGGGAGCTGTTTTTT; CDR3aa: CASSSTGQNTGELFF
j_gene: TRBJ2-7; v_gene: TRBV6-5; d_gene: TRBD2; abundance: .; CDR3nt: TGTGCCAGCAGTGCCGGACTAGCGGGAGAGGAGCAGTACTTC; CDR3aa: CASSAGLAGEEQYF
j_gene: TRBJ1-5; v_gene: TRBV6-1; d_gene: .; abundance: .; CDR3nt: TGTGCCAGCAGTGAAAGAAGGGGGTTGCCCCAGCATTTT; CDR3aa: CASSERRGLPQHF
j_gene: TRBJ1-1; v_gene: TRBV29-1; d_gene: .; abundance: .; CDR3nt: TGCAGCGTTGTCAGACAGACGAACACTGAAGCTTTCTTT; CDR3aa: CSVVRQTNTEAFF
j_gene: TRBJ2-3; v_gene: TRBV18; d_gene: .; abundance: .; CDR3nt: TGTGCCAGCCGCCGCACAGATACGCAGTATTTT; CDR3aa: CASRRTDTQYF
j_gene: TRBJ2-6; v_gene: TRBV11-3; d_gene: .; abundance: .; CDR3nt: TGTGCCAGCACCACATCGGGGGGCTCTGCTGGGGCCAACGTCCTGACTTTC; CDR3aa: CASTTSGGSAGANVLTF
j_gene: TRBJ2-1; v_gene: TRBV28; d_gene: .; abundance: .; CDR3nt: TGTGCCAGCAGTTTAAAATCTGTACCCCTCGTCGAGCAGTTCTTC; CDR3aa: CASSLKSVPLVEQFF
j_gene: TRBJ2-2; v_gene: TRBV4-2; d_gene: .; abundance: .; CDR3nt: TGTGCCAGCAGCCAAGATACACTAGAATACACCGGGGAGCTGTTTTTT; CDR3aa: CASSQDTLEYTGELFF
j_gene: TRBJ1-5; v_gene: TRBV5-1; d_gene: TRBD1; abundance: .; CDR3nt: TGCGCCAGCAGCTTGGGTATGACAGGGTCTGGTCAGCCCCAGCATTTT; CDR3aa: CASSLGMTGSGQPQHF
j_gene: TRBJ1-5; v_gene: TRBV18; d_gene: .; abundance: .; CDR3nt: TGTGCCAGCTCACCAGACAGTAATCAGCCCCAGCATTTT; CDR3aa: CASSPDSNQPQHF
j_gene: TRBJ2-7; v_gene: TRBV5-1; d_gene: .; abundance: .; CDR3nt: TGCGCCAGCAGCTTCGGACTCCAGAGCTCCTACGAGCAGTACTTC; CDR3aa: CASSFGLQSSYEQYF
j_gene: TRBJ2-7; v_gene: TRBV10-1; d_gene: .; abundance: .; CDR3nt: TGCGCCAGCAGTAGCGGCCACTCCTACGAGCAGTACTTC; CDR3aa: CASSSGHSYEQYF
j_gene: TRBJ2-2; v_gene: TRBV7-8; d_gene: TRBD1; abundance: once; CDR3nt: TGTGCCAGCAGTAACCGGGACAGGGGCACCGGGGAGCTGTTTTTT; CDR3aa: CASSNRDRGTGELFF
j_gene: TRBJ1-2; v_gene: TRBV21-1; d_gene: .; abundance: .; CDR3nt: TGTGCCAGCAGCAAAGGGAGAGGGTCTACCTATGGCTACACCTTC; CDR3aa: CASSKGRGSTYGYTF
j_gene: TRBJ2-1; v_gene: TRBV2; d_gene: .; abundance: .; CDR3nt: TGTGCCAGCAGTGACCAGGGGAGCTCCTACAATGAGCAGTTCTTC; CDR3aa: CASSDQGSSYNEQFF
j_gene: TRBJ2-5; v_gene: TRBV4-3; d_gene: .; abundance: .; CDR3nt: TGCGCCAGCAGCCAAGACAGCGGCGAGACCCAGTACTTC; CDR3aa: CASSQDSGETQYF
j_gene: TRBJ1-4; v_gene: TRBV5-6; d_gene: TRBD1; abundance: .; CDR3nt: TGTGCCAGCAGCTTGCCGGGACAGGGCTATGAAAAACTGTTTTTT; CDR3aa: CASSLPGQGYEKLFF
j_gene: TRBJ2-5; v_gene: TRBV29-1; d_gene: .; abundance: .; CDR3nt: TGCAGCGTTGGCGCCCTCAAAGAGACCCAGTACTTC; CDR3aa: CSVGALKETQYF